This T cell receptor (beta chain) was observed in a study of blood T cell repertoires in COVID-19. Across the whole study: The United States, Italy and Spain supplied acute and convalescent COVID-19 samples. Sources were T cells, B-cell-depleted T cells, or PBMCs; the material itself was cDNA or gDNA.

Here immunoSEQ multiplex PCR was the method, and the copy in TCRdb shows in-frame clones only, minus some. The table shows 60,000 to 75,000 clones, with 75% to 90% occurring only once. V lost 7 bases to trimming and J lost 4 bases; unmatched junction nucleotides: 12. The CDR3 length is 15 residues. Per germline, CDR1 ENHRY and CDR2 SYGVKD. The receptor was isolated from a woman of 80 years or more with active or convalescent COVID-19. This rearrangement joins TRBV10-3 to TRBJ2-7; 8 nucleotides align to TRBD1. The sample was peripheral blood. CDR3 sequence reads: CAIKAAGGQGYEQYF. The CDR3 DNA is TGTGCCATCAAAGCAGCCGGAGGACAGGGTTACGAGCAGTACTTC.